Listed here is a single TCR beta chain. Its matching antigen is unknown. Time point defined: week 11, during vaccination. A single vaccine dose contained 300 ug of mutant IDH1 20-mer peptide, and topical imiquimod was used with it. The CDR3 is made up of 16 amino acids. Germline CDR1 reads SGDLS; CDR2 reads YYNGEE. V lost 0 bases to trimming and J lost 9 bases; unmatched junction nucleotides: 11. This sample stems from a study of a mutant IDH1 vaccine in newly diagnosed glioma. Study-level information: Vaccination was launched 4-6 weeks after radiotherapy alone, or with temozolomide cycles. Earlier therapy was either radiotherapy, temozolomide, or both, and most got both. Mean patient age was about 40 years; about 60% were male and about 38% female.

Sequencing used immunoSEQ multiplex PCR; TCRdb keeps in-frame clones, though not all of them. The sample gives about 40,000 clones, 80% to 85% of which show up once; 2% to 2.5% is in the top ten. The rearrangement uses TRBV9 and TRBJ2-7; 11 nucleotides agree with TRBD2. The receptor's source is a middle-aged man with glioma. The sequences come from PBMCs, collected from a glioma patient whose treatment included an IDH1 peptide vaccine. The CDR3 DNA is TGTGCCAGCAGCGTAGATTCTGGACTAGCGGGTACGGCGCAGTACTTC. Its protein is CASSVDSGLAGTAQYF.